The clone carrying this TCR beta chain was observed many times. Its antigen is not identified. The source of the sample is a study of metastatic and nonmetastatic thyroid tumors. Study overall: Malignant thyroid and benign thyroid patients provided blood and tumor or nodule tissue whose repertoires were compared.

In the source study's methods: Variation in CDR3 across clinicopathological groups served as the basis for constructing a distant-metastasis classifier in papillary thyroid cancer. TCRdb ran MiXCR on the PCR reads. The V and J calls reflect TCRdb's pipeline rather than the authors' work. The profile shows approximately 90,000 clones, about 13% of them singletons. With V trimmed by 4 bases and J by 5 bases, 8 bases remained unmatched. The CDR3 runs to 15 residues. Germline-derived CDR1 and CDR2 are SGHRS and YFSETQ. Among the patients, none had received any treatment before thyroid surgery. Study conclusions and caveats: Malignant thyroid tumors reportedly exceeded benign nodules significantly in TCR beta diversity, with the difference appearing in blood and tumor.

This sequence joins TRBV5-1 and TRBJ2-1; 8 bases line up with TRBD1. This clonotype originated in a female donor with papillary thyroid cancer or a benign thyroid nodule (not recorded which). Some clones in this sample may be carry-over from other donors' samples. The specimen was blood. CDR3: CASSRDRGRDNEQFF. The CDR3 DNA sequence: TGCGCCAGCAGCCGTGACAGGGGCCGAGACAATGAGCAGTTCTTC.